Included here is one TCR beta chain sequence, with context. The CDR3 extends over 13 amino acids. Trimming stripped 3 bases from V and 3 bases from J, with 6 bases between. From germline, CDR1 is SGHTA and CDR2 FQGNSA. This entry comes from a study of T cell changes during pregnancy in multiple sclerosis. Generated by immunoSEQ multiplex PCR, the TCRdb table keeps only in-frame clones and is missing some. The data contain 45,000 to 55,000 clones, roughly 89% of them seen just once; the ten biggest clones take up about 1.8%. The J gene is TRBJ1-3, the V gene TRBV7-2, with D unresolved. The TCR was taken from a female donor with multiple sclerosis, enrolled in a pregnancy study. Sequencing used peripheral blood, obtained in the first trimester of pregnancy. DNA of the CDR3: TGTGCCAGCAGCTTGAGGGTTGGAAACACCATATATTTT. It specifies CASSLRVGNTIYF.